The next 21 T cell receptor beta chains were all read from a single sample in a study of T-cell reconstitution after alpha-beta-depleted transplantation in children. A TCRbeta library incorporating unique molecular identifiers was prepared. TCRdb analysed the PCR reads with MiXCR anew, one entry per CDR3 protein. The sample has 450,000 to 600,000 distinct CDR3 sequences; 32% are singletons. The sample was PBMCs from the stem cell graft donor, taken from the stem cell graft. All receptors derive from a human donor who donated a stem cell graft to a child with aplastic anemia.

This clonotype was detected a few times. The CDR3 DNA sequence: TGCAGTGCTAGGACTAGCGGGAGGGCCCTTCGCTCCTACAATGAGCAGTTCTTC. This gives the protein CSARTSGRALRSYNEQFF. The V call is TRBV20-1, the J call TRBJ2-1; 14 positions match TRBD2. Germline values: CDR1 DFQATT, CDR2 SNEGSKA (reference sequence). J lost 0 bases, V lost 3 bases, and 7 bases had no gene match. The CDR3 is made up of 18 amino acids.

CDR3 DNA sequence: TGCGCCAGCAGCTTGGCGGCAGGGGTGGGTTTCACTGAAGCTTTCTTT. Its protein product is CASSLAAGVGFTEAFF. This chain links TRBV5-1 with TRBJ1-1; a possible D gene is TRBD1 (6 bases). Trimming removed 0 bases at V and 4 bases at J, with 16 bases between. The germline gives CDR1 SGHRS, CDR2 YFSETQ. CDR3 size: 16 residues.

This chain links TRBV20-1 with TRBJ2-1, with 14 bases lining up with TRBD2. Per the germline V gene, CDR1 is DFQATT and CDR2 is SNEGSKA (reference sequence). The length of the CDR3 is 14 residues. With V trimmed by 6 bases and J by 5 bases, 3 bases remained unmatched. CDR3 nucleotide sequence: TGCAGTGCCACGGGACTAGCGGGAGACAATGAGCAGTTCTTC. Its protein product is CSATGLAGDNEQFF.

This chain connects TRBV20-1 to TRBJ2-3; D is perhaps TRBD2 (6 bases). V was cut by 0 bases and J by 2 bases, with 15 bases left in between. CDR1 is DFQATT and CDR2 is SNEGSKA in the germline V gene (reference sequence). The CDR3 runs to 16 residues. The chain's CDR3 is CSARDPNGGITDTQYF. For the CDR3, the DNA is TGCAGTGCTAGAGATCCTAACGGAGGGATCACAGATACGCAGTATTTT.

The J gene is TRBJ1-1, the V gene TRBV29-1; D is possibly TRBD1 (5 bases). V gave up 4 bases and J gave up 1 base, with 10 bases separating them. The germline V gene encodes CDR1 SQVTM and CDR2 ANQGSEA. The CDR3 contains 13 residues. The CDR3 loop is CSVVRDQNTEAFF. CDR3 bases: TGCAGCGTTGTACGGGACCAGAACACTGAAGCTTTCTTT.

This clonotype has more than one count but fewer than ten. The gene calls are TRBV20-1 and TRBJ1-1; D is possibly TRBD1 (6 bases). Germline loops: CDR1 DFQATT, CDR2 SNEGSKA (reference sequence). Trimming removed 1 base at V and 3 bases at J, with 12 bases between. The CDR3 is 14 amino acids. This CDR3 reads CSARAGGFDTEAFF. The CDR3 nucleotides read TGCAGTGCTAGAGCGGGGGGCTTCGACACTGAAGCTTTCTTT.

The chain couples TRBV19 to TRBJ2-7, with 11 bases identical to TRBD2. CDR1 and CDR2 (germline): LNHDA, SQIVND (reference sequence). This CDR3 spans 15 amino acids. The J segment lost 4 bases and the V segment lost 4 bases, leaving 6 bases of the junction unmatched. In DNA, the CDR3 is TGTGCCAGTAGTACAAGACTAGCGGGGCCTTACGAGCAGTACTTC. As protein: CASSTRLAGPYEQYF.

The chain recombines TRBV11-2 with TRBJ2-2; D is possibly TRBD2 (6 bases). Germline values: CDR1 SGHAT, CDR2 FQNNGV. Deletions cut 8 bases from V and 4 bases from J, with 17 bases between. The CDR3 loop spans 15 amino acids. For the CDR3, the DNA is TGTGCCAGCGCTTCGGGACTGTCGGGCACCGGGGAGCTGTTTTTT. It specifies CASASGLSGTGELFF.

There are a few counts of this clonotype. The chain joins TRBV3-1 to TRBJ2-1; 15 bases line up with TRBD2. The CDR3 has 16 residues. Germline lookup yields CDR1 LGHDT and CDR2 YNNKEL (reference sequence). Unmatched junction bases numbered 1, after V lost 3 bases and J lost 4 bases. The CDR3 coding sequence is TGTGCCAGCAGCCAGGGACTAGCGGGAGGATACAATGAGCAGTTCTTC. Protein sequence: CASSQGLAGGYNEQFF.

J is TRBJ1-4 and V is TRBV23-1; D unclear. TRBV23-1 qualifies as an ORF whose function is uncertain. V lost 2 bases, J lost 3 bases, and 10 bases lay in between. The CDR3 has 15 amino acids. For the CDR3, the DNA is TGCGCCAGCAGTCAAGTGCAGATATCTAATGAAAAACTGTTTTTT. It yields the protein CASSQVQISNEKLFF.

This clonotype was found a few times. This chain uses TRBV7-2 with TRBJ2-7; D call uncertain. Germline CDR1 SGHTA, CDR2 FQGNSA. With 2 bases removed from V and 1 base from J, the gap between germline ends came to 9 bases. The CDR3 loop spans 14 amino acids. CDR3 protein: CASSLYGQSYEQYF. The CDR3, as DNA: TGTGCCAGCAGCTTATACGGGCAATCCTACGAGCAGTACTTC. Based on the CDR3 plus reference TRBV7-2 and TRBJ2-7, the full variable domain is GAGVSQSPSNKVTEKGKDVELRCDPISGHTALYWYRQSLGQGLEFLIYFQGNSAPDKSGLPSDRFSAERTGGSVSTLTIQRTQQEDSAVYLCASSLYGQSYEQYFGPGTRLTVT.

The chain has TRBV19 and TRBJ1-2, with TRBD1 identical over 9 bases. Germline trimming cut 5 bases from V and 2 bases from J; bases unmatched to any gene: 6. CDR1 and CDR2 from the germline V gene are LNHDA and SQIVND (reference sequence). This CDR3 region has 15 residues. The CDR3 region is CASSPDRGENYGYTF. The CDR3 DNA reads as TGTGCCAGTAGTCCAGACAGGGGGGAGAACTATGGCTACACCTTC.

This clonotype was seen a handful of times. The chain carries TRBV20-1 and TRBJ1-1, with a possible D match to TRBD1 (5 bases). The CDR3 consists of 14 residues. V was clipped by 3 bases and J by 4 bases, with 15 bases between them. Per germline, CDR1 DFQATT and CDR2 SNEGSKA (reference sequence). CDR3 coding DNA: TGCAGTGCTAGGAAACGGGGCTTTGTCACTGAAGCTTTCTTT. This gives the protein CSARKRGFVTEAFF.

This clonotype came up a few times. This rearrangement joins TRBV6-2 or TRBV6-3 to TRBJ1-5; tentative D call: TRBD1 (5 bases). V dropped 0 bases and J dropped 1 base, with 7 bases sitting between them. The CDR3 has 15 amino acids. Germline values: CDR1 MNHEY, CDR2 SVGEGT. The CDR3 bases are TGTGCCAGCAGTTACTCTGGGGGGAGCAATCAGCCCCAGCATTTT. It encodes CASSYSGGSNQPQHF.

The chain uses TRBV4-3 and TRBJ1-4, with 8 positions matching TRBD1. V lost 3 bases, J lost 7 bases, and 7 bases stayed unmatched. There are 15 residues in the CDR3. Germline-derived CDR1 and CDR2 are LGHNA and YSLEER. The CDR3 reads CASSHPDREGEKLFF. CDR3 coding DNA: TGCGCCAGCAGCCATCCGGACAGGGAGGGTGAAAAACTGTTTTTT.

The J gene is TRBJ2-3, the V gene TRBV12-3 or TRBV12-4; tentative D call: TRBD1 (5 bases). The CDR3 consists of 14 residues. V dropped 7 bases and J dropped 5 bases, with 16 bases sitting between them. CDR3 loop: CASTLSGRGDTQYF. CDR3 bases: TGTGCCAGCACCCTCTCCGGAAGGGGAGATACGCAGTATTTT.

This chain uses TRBV29-1 with TRBJ2-5, with D possibly matching TRBD2 (6 bases). In germline, CDR1 is SQVTM, CDR2 ANQGSEA. V dropped 6 bases and J dropped 4 bases, with 24 bases sitting between them. The CDR3 contains 16 residues. This chain's CDR3 is CSVGTTILAVGETQYF. For the CDR3, the DNA is TGCAGCGTCGGGACCACGATATTAGCGGTAGGAGAGACCCAGTACTTC.

This sequence joins TRBV5-4 and TRBJ2-7; 7 bases match TRBD2. Germline assignment: CDR1 SGHNT and CDR2 YYREEE (reference sequence). The V and J ends lost 3 bases and 4 bases, in that order; junction bases with no gene match: 16. This CDR3 has 17 amino acids. CDR3 sequence reads: CASSWDGRKPTMYEQYV. In DNA form, the CDR3 reads TGTGCCAGCAGCTGGGACGGGAGGAAGCCTACAATGTACGAGCAGTACGTC.

This clonotype occurred a few times. The chain uses TRBV6-5 and TRBJ1-4; D gene unclear. V was trimmed by 4 bases and J by 7 bases, leaving 13 bases between them. The CDR3 loop spans 14 amino acids. Per the germline V gene, CDR1 is MNHEY and CDR2 is SVGAGI. The CDR3, as DNA: TGTGCCAGCAGTTTCCGGGCCCCAGGTGAAAAACTGTTTTTT. It codes for CASSFRAPGEKLFF.

This clonotype has only a few counts. The chain links TRBV6-6 to TRBJ1-1, with 8 bases lining up with TRBD1. Germline CDR1 and CDR2: MNHNY and SVGAGI (reference sequence). With V trimmed by 4 bases and J by 8 bases, 6 bases remained unmatched. The CDR3 runs 13 residues. In DNA, the CDR3 is TGTGCCAGCAGTTCACAGGGGGGCGCAGAAGCTTTCTTT. Translated: CASSSQGGAEAFF.

In the case of this clonotype: A much larger clone lies one base from this, so it may be a read error. The V and J genes are TRBV7-9 and TRBJ2-7, with D perhaps TRBD2 (5 bases). Germline V gives CDR1 SEHNR, CDR2 FQNEAQ (reference sequence). This CDR3 is built from 12 residues. Trimming cost V 5 bases and J 2 bases, with 7 bases left between them. The CDR3 region is CASSPEAYEQYF. The CDR3 region has the DNA TGTGCCAGCAGCCCGGAGGCCTACGAGCAGTACTTC.